This TCR beta chain was obtained from a study of monozygotic twins with inflammatory bowel disease. The CDR3 contains 14 residues. Germline V gives CDR1 KGHDR, CDR2 SFDVKD. Using the 5' RACE reads, TCRdb records one entry per CDR3 protein without DNA. Its table lists about 330,000 distinct CDR3 sequences. The TCR originated in a human donor with ulcerative colitis or Crohn's disease, or a healthy co-twin of an affected twin (not recorded which). The chain carries TRBV24-1 and TRBJ2-7; TCRdb names TRBD1, which stays unverified in the absence of DNA. The sample was blood. The CDR3 sequence: CATSDLLQGGEQYF.